This T cell receptor beta chain was obtained from a study of T cells in narcolepsy. The data were produced by immunoSEQ multiplex PCR, yet TCRdb's version contains in-frame clones alone and is incomplete. This table holds about 33,000 clones, about nine tenths found once. The length of the CDR3 is 13 residues. This sequence was found in a human donor with narcolepsy. This chain connects TRBV21-1 to TRBJ2-7; the table names TRBD1, a call not compared with the DNA. TRBV21-1 is recorded as a pseudogene. Sequences were obtained from CD45RA- memory CD4+ T cells from PBMCs. The DNA for the CDR3 is TGTGCCAGCAGCCTACAGGGGGCCCACGAGCAGTACTTC. The encoded protein is CASSLQGAHEQYF.